This T cell receptor beta chain was recovered during a study of T cell changes during pregnancy in multiple sclerosis. This clone appeared once. Sequencing used immunoSEQ multiplex PCR; TCRdb keeps in-frame clones, though not all of them. The sample shows 100,000 or so clones, over 85% of them seen only once. The source is a female donor with multiple sclerosis, enrolled in a pregnancy study. Material: peripheral blood, obtained in the second trimester of pregnancy.

The CDR3 sequence: CASSPTDRSDTQYF. As DNA, the CDR3 is TGTGCCAGCAGTCCGACGGACAGGTCCGATACGCAGTATTTT. The chain has TRBV28 and TRBJ2-3, with 7 nucleotides matching TRBD1. CDR1 and CDR2 (germline): MDHEN, SYDVKM. J gave up 6 bases and V 5 bases, and 8 bases lay outside the gene matches. The CDR3 loop spans 14 amino acids.